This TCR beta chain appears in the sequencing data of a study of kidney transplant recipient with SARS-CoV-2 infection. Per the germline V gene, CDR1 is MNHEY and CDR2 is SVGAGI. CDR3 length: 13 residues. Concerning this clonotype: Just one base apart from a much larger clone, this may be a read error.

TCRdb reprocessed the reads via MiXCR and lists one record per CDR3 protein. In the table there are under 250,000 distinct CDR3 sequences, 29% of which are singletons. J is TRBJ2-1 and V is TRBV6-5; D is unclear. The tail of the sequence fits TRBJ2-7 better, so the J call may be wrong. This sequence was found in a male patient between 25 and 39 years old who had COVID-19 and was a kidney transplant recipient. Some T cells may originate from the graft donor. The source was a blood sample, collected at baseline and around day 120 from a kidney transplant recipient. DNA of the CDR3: TGTGCCAGCAGTGCCAAGGCCCATTACGAGCAGTACTTC. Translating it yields CASSAKAHYEQYF.